This note documents a single TCR beta chain sequence. What it binds is unknown. The sample belongs to a study of T cells after yellow fever vaccination. Overall study: Those fractions that held only low numbers of cells were prepared using the SMART-Seq v4 Ultra Low Input RNA kit.

Generation of TCR cDNA used 5'RACE template switching (which added a universal primer site and UMIs). TCRdb called the 5' RACE reads again in MiXCR, with one record for every CDR3 protein. The sample consists of hundreds of thousands of distinct CDR3 sequences, more than 9% of them appearing once. Study outcomes and limitations: A limited proportion of clonotypes was detected within both the CD4 and CD8 compartments.

Losses at the gene ends were 6 bases for V and 8 bases for J; bases not matched to a gene: 7. There are 13 residues in the CDR3. CDR1 is MNHEY and CDR2 is SVGEGT in the germline V gene. Sequences were derived from PBMCs, sampled on the day of the yellow fever booster vaccination. The chain employs TRBV6-2 or TRBV6-3 and TRBJ2-5; 9 bases align to TRBD2. The sequence derives from a man between 25 and 39 years old who received the YFV17D yellow fever vaccine. CDR3 sequence (DNA): TGTGCCAGCAGCGGGACTAGCATAGACACCCAGTACTTC. It is translated as CASSGTSIDTQYF.